The clone carrying this T cell receptor (beta chain) was counted between two and nine times. This sample is drawn from a study of cytomegalovirus exposure and HLA in healthy donors. This CDR3 has 15 residues. The germline V gene has CDR1 SEHNR and CDR2 FQNEAQ (reference sequence). Trimming left V 0 bases short and J 2 bases short, with 9 bases between. Primers included in the PCR were 60 Vbeta and 13 Jbeta primers. The method was immunoSEQ multiplex PCR; TCRdb's version includes in-frame clones alone and lacks a portion of them. The data contain some 120,000 clones, 80% of them singletons. The rearrangement joins TRBV7-9 to TRBJ2-3; a weak D match, TRBD1 (6 bases). The sequenced sample was PBMCs. The TCR was taken from a male donor in good health and CMV-seronegative. The CDR3 DNA reads TGTGCCAGCAGCTTAGCAGAGGGGGACACAGATACGCAGTATTTT. Translation: CASSLAEGDTDTQYF. The variable domain in full, with the rest retrieved from reference TRBV7-9 and TRBJ2-3, is DTGVSQNPRHKITKRGQNVTFRCDPISEHNRLYWYRQTLGQGPEFLTYFQNEAQLEKSRLLSDRFSAERPKGSFSTLEIQRTEQGDSAMYLCASSLAEGDTDTQYFGPGTRLTVL.